This T cell receptor beta chain was identified during a study of T cell repertoires in cytomegalovirus infection. Study summary: The study used recently identified HLA-C-restricted and well-studied HLA-B-restricted CMV epitopes. The public TCR beta signatures pointed to both CMV infection and matching HLA type.

As regards this clonotype: Its antigen is undetermined. At one end, the junction sequence differs from germline, possibly due to a read error.

TCRdb reanalysed the reads using MiXCR and keeps one entry per CDR3 protein. The data contain hundreds of thousands of distinct CDR3 sequences, around a third of them seen just once; the ten biggest clones take up 9.5% to 15%. The CDR3 covers 14 residues. The starting material was cultured CD8+ T cells from PBMCs, obtained from culture after CMV antigen stimulation. This receptor was identified in a human donor in good health (CMV status not recorded). Some clones in this sample may be carry-over from other donors' samples. This rearrangement joins TRBV12-3 or TRBV12-4 to TRBJ1-5; unclear D gene. The CDR3 reads CATALSVRDQPQNF. The CDR3 region has the DNA TGTGCCACCGCCCTTAGCGTTAGGGATCAGCCCCAGAATTTT.